What follows are 5 T cell receptor beta chains derived from one specimen sequenced in a study of T-cell memory formation after mild COVID-19. From the 5' RACE reads, TCRdb called clonotypes with MiXCR, one entry per CDR3 protein. The sample shows roughly 160,000 distinct CDR3 sequences, roughly 13% of them seen only once. Sequenced sample: PBMCs or a T cell subset sorted from them (not recorded which). The receptor set was obtained from a young man who had mild COVID-19 (a few samples of this study predate the infection). Cell type and time point are not known.

This clonotype was detected a few times. The chain carries TRBV12-3 or TRBV12-4 and TRBJ1-5; D is ambiguous. The CDR3 loop spans 14 amino acids. Trimming removed 4 bases from V and 4 bases from J, with 11 bases in between. The CDR3 loop reads CASSSAVRNQPQHF. CDR3 coding DNA: TGTGCCAGCAGTTCTGCCGTAAGGAATCAGCCCCAGCATTTT.

This clonotype was picked up a small number of times. V and J are TRBV12-3 or TRBV12-4 and TRBJ2-2; 7 positions agree with TRBD1. This CDR3 is built from 14 residues. Trimming cost V 6 bases and J 7 bases; bases outside gene matches: 8. The CDR3 reads CASRDRAIIGELFF. Written as DNA, the CDR3 is TGTGCCAGCAGAGACAGGGCGATCATCGGGGAGCTGTTTTTT.

V is TRBV12-3 or TRBV12-4 and J is TRBJ1-2; possibly TRBD1 for D (6 bases). Trimming removed 5 bases at V and 7 bases at J, with 14 bases between. The CDR3 totals 13 residues. The CDR3 region is CASSRYRESGYTF. The CDR3 DNA reads TGTGCCAGCAGTCGTTACAGGGAAAGTGGCTACACCTTC.

This chain's CDR3 is CASSRWETQYF. Here the CDR3 DNA reads TGTGCCAGCAGCAGGTGGGAGACCCAGTACTTC. The genes are TRBV5-6 and TRBJ2-5; no clear D. Germline V gives CDR1 SGHDT, CDR2 YYEEEE. Trimming pared 4 bases from V and 5 bases from J, leaving 6 bases between. The CDR3 has 11 residues.

V gene TRBV6-2 or TRBV6-3 combines with J gene TRBJ1-2; D is ambiguous. Trimming took 5 bases from V and 4 from J, leaving 8 bases between them. CDR3 length: 12 amino acids. Germline CDR1 MNHEY, CDR2 SVGEGT. In nucleotides, the CDR3 is TGTGCCAGCAGTACAGTTCCCTATGGCTACACCTTC. This codes for CASSTVPYGYTF.